The 22 T cell receptor beta chains presented below share a single source sample, sequenced in a study of T cell repertoires in cytomegalovirus infection. The antigens of these receptors remain unknown. TCRdb re-analysed the reads in MiXCR, keeping a single row per CDR3 protein. Counted here are roughly 340,000 distinct CDR3 sequences, about 27% occurring once; the ten biggest clones make up 15% to 20%. Here the sequenced sample was cultured PBMCs, taken from culture after CMV antigen stimulation. Receptor source: a human donor in good health (CMV status not recorded). Some clones in this sample may be carry-over from other donors' samples.

The chain recombines TRBV27 with TRBJ1-2; 7 bases are shared with TRBD1. With V trimmed by 3 bases and J by 4 bases, 11 bases remained unmatched. This CDR3 region has 16 residues. Germline lookup yields CDR1 MNHEY and CDR2 SMNVEV (reference sequence). In nucleotides, the CDR3 is TGTGCCAGCAGTTTCGGCGGCCAGGACAGGCTCTATGGCTACACCTTC. Translating it yields CASSFGGQDRLYGYTF.

In this sample, this clonotype turned up many times. The rearrangement uses TRBV7-2 and TRBJ2-1, with 11 positions matching TRBD2. The CDR3 consists of 15 residues. CDR1 SGHTA and CDR2 FQGNSA come from the germline V gene. Losses at the gene ends were 6 bases for V and 7 bases for J; bases not matched to a gene: 8. For the CDR3, the DNA is TGTGCCAGCAGGTTGACTAGCGGGATAAGAAATGAGCAGTTCTTC. Translated, it gives CASRLTSGIRNEQFF.

CDR3 nucleotide sequence: TGTGCCATCAGTATAGCGGGATACACAGATACGCAGTATTTT. It codes for CAISIAGYTDTQYF. J is TRBJ2-3 and V is TRBV10-3; 8 bases match TRBD2. Germline CDR1 reads ENHRY; CDR2 reads SYGVKD. CDR3 length: 14 amino acids. Germline trimming cut 5 bases from V and 2 bases from J; bases unmatched to any gene: 3.

This clonotype was detected a few times. The DNA of the CDR3 is TGCAGTGCTAGGGTGGGACAGTACAATCAGCCCCAGCATTTT. Translation: CSARVGQYNQPQHF. The chain employs TRBV20-1 and TRBJ1-5, with TRBD1 matching over 7 bases. CDR3 length: 14 residues. CDR1 and CDR2 (germline): DFQATT, SNEGSKA (reference sequence). Trimming cost V 3 bases and J 3 bases; bases outside gene matches: 5.

The J gene is TRBJ2-7, the V gene TRBV5-1; 9 bases agree with TRBD2. Per the germline V gene, CDR1 is SGHRS and CDR2 is YFSETQ. The CDR3 runs 16 residues. Trimming took 3 bases from V and 3 from J; bases not matched to a gene: 10. CDR3 in amino acids: CASSSAGTSLGYEQYF. CDR3 nucleotide sequence: TGCGCCAGCAGCTCAGCCGGGACTAGCTTAGGCTACGAGCAGTACTTC.

This chain connects TRBV12-3 or TRBV12-4 to TRBJ1-5, with 7 bases that match TRBD1. Trimming cost V 7 bases and J 9 bases; bases outside gene matches: 9. CDR3 length: 13 residues. The CDR3 DNA is TGTGCCAGCACCCGACAGGGAGGACGGCCCCAGCATTTT. This translates into CASTRQGGRPQHF.

This clonotype was seen only a few times. The chain has TRBV12-3 or TRBV12-4 and TRBJ2-1; D perhaps matches TRBD2 (5 bases). There are 15 residues in the CDR3. V dropped 3 bases and J dropped 0 bases, with 9 bases sitting between them. The CDR3 here is CASSFDGISYNEQFF. CDR3 sequence (DNA): TGTGCCAGCAGTTTTGACGGGATCTCCTACAATGAGCAGTTCTTC.

This clonotype turned up a few times. The chain recombines TRBV7-9 with TRBJ1-2; tentatively, D is TRBD1 (6 bases). Per the germline V gene, CDR1 is SEHNR and CDR2 is FQNEAQ (reference sequence). Trimming left V 4 bases short and J 1 base short, with 13 bases between. The CDR3 covers 15 residues. CDR3 protein: CASSSSGGLNYGYTF. The CDR3 coding sequence is TGTGCCAGCAGCTCCTCCGGGGGGCTTAACTATGGCTACACCTTC.

This clonotype showed up just a few times. Germline is not matched at one junction end, which may reflect a read error. The J gene is TRBJ1-2, the V gene TRBV12-3 or TRBV12-4; 7 bases are a match to TRBD1. This CDR3 comprises 11 residues. CDR3 sequence: CASSLGGQPYF. The CDR3 DNA is TGTGCCAGCAGTTTGGGGGGACAGCCTTACTTC.

The chain employs TRBV6-5 and TRBJ1-3, with D tentatively TRBD1 (5 bases). The CDR3 consists of 15 residues. V lost 0 bases to trimming and J lost 3 bases, with 9 bases between them. Per the germline V gene, CDR1 is MNHEY and CDR2 is SVGAGI. CDR3 in amino acids: CASSYSTRGGNTIYF. CDR3 nucleotides: TGTGCCAGCAGTTACTCGACAAGGGGTGGAAACACCATATATTTT.

By sample share, this clonotype is medium-sized. The chain carries TRBV27 and TRBJ1-6; no clear D. In germline, CDR1 is MNHEY, CDR2 SMNVEV (reference sequence). V was cut by 3 bases and J by 4 bases, with 7 bases left in between. This CDR3 comprises 14 residues. The CDR3, as DNA: TGTGCCAGCAGTTTTAGGAGTTATAATTCACCCCTCCACTTT. Amino acids: CASSFRSYNSPLHF.

This clonotype was picked up a small number of times. The V gene is TRBV6-5, the J gene TRBJ2-1, with TRBD2 matching over 9 bases. The V gene end was trimmed by 6 bases and the J gene end by 5 bases; junction bases not matched to a gene: 11. CDR1 is MNHEY and CDR2 is SVGAGI in the germline V gene. The CDR3 covers 16 residues. The CDR3 reads CASSINSGRGNNEQFF. In DNA form, the CDR3 reads TGTGCCAGCAGCATAAATAGCGGGAGAGGCAACAATGAGCAGTTCTTC.

CDR3 sequence (DNA): TGCGCCAGCAGCGGGGGGGGGGGCAGGACTGAAGCTTTCTTT. Residues: CASSGGGGRTEAFF. The chain recombines TRBV5-1 with TRBJ1-1, with D maybe TRBD1 (6 bases). Germline CDR1 is SGHRS and CDR2 is YFSETQ. Trimming took off 4 bases at V and 5 bases at J, with 15 bases between the two ends. The CDR3 has 14 residues.

This clonotype has just a few counts. J is TRBJ1-3 and V is TRBV6-1; D ambiguous. The CDR3 covers 14 residues. Deletions cut 5 bases from V and 2 bases from J, with 10 bases between. Germline CDR1 is MNHNS and CDR2 is SASEGT. CDR3 in DNA: TGTGCCAGCAGTATACAGCCGACTGGAAACACCATATATTTT. The encoded protein is CASSIQPTGNTIYF.

The chain combines TRBV27 with TRBJ2-7; TRBD1 matches at 7 bases. Trimming cost V 6 bases and J 4 bases; bases outside gene matches: 6. This CDR3 is 13 amino acids long. The V gene's germline CDR1 is MNHEY and CDR2 SMNVEV (reference sequence). The CDR3 is CASRGDSDYEQYF. CDR3 nucleotide sequence: TGTGCCAGCAGGGGGGACAGCGATTACGAGCAGTACTTC.

This chain joins TRBV2 and TRBJ1-1, with D hard to call. V dropped 5 bases and J dropped 3 bases, with 13 bases sitting between them. There are 14 residues in the CDR3. Germline V CDR1 and CDR2: SNHLY, FYNNEI. Here the CDR3 reads CASSSPGGYTEAFF. The DNA for the CDR3 is TGTGCCAGCAGTTCACCAGGCGGCTACACTGAAGCTTTCTTT.

J is TRBJ2-5 and V is TRBV20-1; 8 bases fit TRBD2. With 1 base clipped from V and 1 base from J, the junction kept 8 bases outside the gene matches. The CDR3 covers 16 residues. Germline V gene data show CDR1 as DFQATT and CDR2 as SNEGSKA (reference sequence). CDR3 amino acids: CSARVVAGGPQETQYF. CDR3 DNA: TGCAGTGCTAGAGTAGTGGCGGGGGGCCCCCAAGAGACCCAGTACTTC.

At least ten counts were recorded for this clonotype. The chain links TRBV7-2 to TRBJ1-2; D is perhaps TRBD1 (6 bases). The CDR3 loop spans 15 amino acids. Germline-derived CDR1 and CDR2 are SGHTA and FQGNSA. The germline V and J ends were trimmed by 1 base and 2 bases, with 11 bases remaining between them. CDR3 amino acids: CASSLGGGGNYGYTF. DNA of the CDR3: TGTGCCAGCAGCTTAGGTGGAGGGGGGAACTATGGCTACACCTTC.

In its sample, this clonotype was seen a few times. This chain uses TRBV6-2 or TRBV6-3 with TRBJ2-1, with D perhaps matching TRBD1 (7 bases). The germline CDR1 and CDR2 sequences are MNHEY and SVGEGT. This CDR3 has 14 residues. Trimming took 8 bases from V and 3 from J, leaving 14 bases between them. The CDR3 protein is CASAAQGGYNEQFF. CDR3 nucleotides: TGTGCCAGCGCCGCTCAGGGGGGCTACAATGAGCAGTTCTTC.

The chain recombines TRBV7-6 with TRBJ2-2; no reliable D call. This CDR3 comprises 12 residues. In germline, CDR1 is SGHVS, CDR2 FNYEAQ. V lost 4 bases and J 6 bases, leaving 6 bases between the germline ends. The CDR3 DNA reads as TGTGCCAGCAGCTACCAGTCCGGGGAGCTGTTTTTT. Its protein is CASSYQSGELFF. The full variable domain, with the rest looked up from reference TRBV7-6 and TRBJ2-2, is GAGVSQSPRYKVTKRGQDVALRCDPISGHVSLYWYRQALGQGPEFLTYFNYEAQQDKSGLPNDRFSAERPEGSISTLTIQRTEQRDSAMYRCASSYQSGELFFGEGSRLTVL.

The V call is TRBV7-9, the J call TRBJ1-1, with D maybe TRBD1 (5 bases). The CDR3 extends over 14 amino acids. Germline V CDR1 and CDR2: SEHNR, FQNEAQ (reference sequence). V gave up 4 bases and J gave up 5 bases, with 14 bases separating them. The CDR3 bases are TGTGCCAGCAGCTCGGGGGGTATGTTTACTGAAGCTTTCTTT. As protein: CASSSGGMFTEAFF. The variable domain in full, completed from reference TRBV7-9 and TRBJ1-1, reads DTGVSQNPRHKITKRGQNVTFRCDPISEHNRLYWYRQTLGQGPEFLTYFQNEAQLEKSRLLSDRFSAERPKGSFSTLEIQRTEQGDSAMYLCASSSGGMFTEAFFGQGTRLTVV.

This sequence joins TRBV4-1 and TRBJ1-5; 9 nucleotides match TRBD1. The CDR3 is 16 residues long. J was trimmed by 6 bases and V by 5 bases; bases with no gene match: 11. The germline V gene encodes CDR1 MGHRA and CDR2 YSYEKL. The CDR3 region is CASSEGGDRDVQPQHF. CDR3 sequence (DNA): TGCGCCAGCAGCGAAGGTGGGGACAGGGACGTTCAGCCCCAGCATTTT.